This section outlines one TCR beta chain sequence together with its context. This record belongs to a study of T cell changes during pregnancy in multiple sclerosis. Profiled with immunoSEQ multiplex PCR; TCRdb holds only in-frame clones, not every one. The repertoire consists of around 80,000 clones, with around 94% occurring once and the leading ten covering more than 0.85%. With 7 bases removed from V and 5 bases from J, the gap between germline ends came to 20 bases. The CDR3 consists of 14 residues. Germline-derived CDR1 and CDR2 are SQVTM and ANQGSEA. This material consisted of peripheral blood, taken in the second trimester of pregnancy. The TCR comes from a female donor in good health, enrolled as a control in a pregnancy study. This chain uses TRBV29-1 with TRBJ1-2; perhaps TRBD1 as D (6 bases). CDR3 nucleotides: TGCAGCGCCAATGTACCGGACAGCCCATATGGCTACACCTTC. Its protein product is CSANVPDSPYGYTF.